The 18 T cell receptor beta chains below all came from one sample that was sequenced in a study of blood T cell repertoires in COVID-19. Repertoires were generated with immunoSEQ multiplex PCR, while TCRdb's copy carries only in-frame clones and drops some. This table has tens of thousands of clones, 89% appearing once. The specimen was peripheral blood. The source is a man aged 50 or older with COVID-19, enrolled during active disease.

The J gene is TRBJ2-2, the V gene TRBV10-3, with D possibly matching TRBD1 (5 bases). Germline values: CDR1 ENHRY, CDR2 SYGVKD. The CDR3 consists of 16 residues. Trimming left V 4 bases short and J 0 bases short, with 12 bases between. For the CDR3, the DNA is TGTGCCATCAGTGTCCAAGGGGCCTCGAACACCGGGGAGCTGTTTTTT. Translated, it gives CAISVQGASNTGELFF.

This clone was found a few times. V and J are TRBV9 and TRBJ2-1; 10 bases are a match to TRBD2. The germline gives CDR1 SGDLS, CDR2 YYNGEE. Trimming at V came to 0 bases and at J to 4 bases, leaving 1 base not matched to a gene. This CDR3 has 15 residues. The CDR3 DNA reads TGTGCCAGCAGCGTAGCAGCGGGGGGGTACAATGAGCAGTTCTTC. Translated, it gives CASSVAAGGYNEQFF.

V is TRBV30 and J is TRBJ1-5; D is possibly TRBD1 (5 bases). The CDR3 has 13 amino acids. Per germline, CDR1 GTSNPN and CDR2 SVGIG (reference sequence). Trimming took off 2 bases at V and 6 bases at J, with 11 bases between the two ends. Written as DNA, the CDR3 is TGTGCCTGGAGTACCCAGGGTTCTCAGCCCCAGCATTTT. Translation: CAWSTQGSQPQHF.

The rearrangement uses TRBV2 and TRBJ1-3; 8 nucleotides line up with TRBD1. This CDR3 spans 16 amino acids. Germline-derived CDR1 and CDR2 are SNHLY and FYNNEI. With V trimmed by 1 base and J by 0 bases, 2 bases remained unmatched. The CDR3 is CASSEGTGNSGNTIYF. The CDR3 DNA reads as TGTGCCAGCAGTGAAGGGACAGGGAACTCTGGAAACACCATATATTTT.

The V gene is TRBV5-1, the J gene TRBJ1-1, with 9 positions matching TRBD1. The CDR3 runs to 14 residues. Looked up from germline, CDR1 is SGHRS and CDR2 is YFSETQ. Trimming removed 7 bases from V and 1 base from J; junction bases left unmatched: 5. This CDR3 is CASGQGTGNTEAFF. CDR3 sequence (DNA): TGCGCCAGCGGACAGGGGACAGGGAACACTGAAGCTTTCTTT.

This chain uses TRBV7-2 with TRBJ2-1, with TRBD2 as a possible D gene (6 bases). There are 14 residues in the CDR3. Germline V gives CDR1 SGHTA, CDR2 FQGNSA. V lost 5 bases and J 7 bases, leaving 15 bases between the germline ends. The DNA of the CDR3 is TGTGCCAGCAGCAAGGCGTCGGCGGGGAATGAGCAGTTCTTC. Its protein product is CASSKASAGNEQFF.

This chain joins TRBV18 and TRBJ2-2; TRBD1 matches at 7 bases. Germline V CDR1 and CDR2: KGHSH, LQKENI. With V trimmed by 1 base and J by 6 bases, 5 bases remained unmatched. CDR3 length equals 15 residues. The CDR3 sequence is CASSPQQGSPGELFF. The DNA of the CDR3 is TGTGCCAGCTCACCACAACAGGGGTCACCCGGGGAGCTGTTTTTT.

The chain combines TRBV30 with TRBJ1-6; tentatively, D is TRBD1 (6 bases). CDR3 length equals 18 residues. Trimming removed 2 bases at V and 0 bases at J, with 17 bases between. Germline V gives CDR1 GTSNPN, CDR2 SVGIG (reference sequence). The CDR3 reads CAWSRTGGQSSYNSPLHF. The CDR3 DNA follows: TGTGCCTGGAGTCGGACTGGGGGCCAGAGCTCCTATAATTCACCCCTCCACTTT.

The CDR3 protein is CASSPSPDGLETQYF. The CDR3 bases are TGTGCCAGCAGCCCCAGTCCCGATGGGCTCGAGACCCAGTACTTC. The chain is built from TRBV3-1 (or the pseudogene TRBV3-2) and TRBJ2-5, with D hard to call. Trimming took 4 bases from V and 5 from J, leaving 17 bases between them. The CDR3 spans 15 residues. The germline gives CDR1 LGHDT, CDR2 YNNKEL (reference sequence).

This clone was seen only a few times. The chain combines TRBV13 with TRBJ1-1, with 7 bases lining up with TRBD1. Germline V gene lookup returns CDR1 PRHDT and CDR2 FYEKMQ (reference sequence). With V trimmed by 5 bases and J by 4 bases, 13 bases remained unmatched. The CDR3 has 16 amino acids. This CDR3 is CASSLRTGNRVTEAFF. The CDR3 bases are TGTGCCAGCAGCCTCCGGACAGGTAATAGGGTCACTGAAGCTTTCTTT.

The rearrangement links TRBV19 to TRBJ1-6, with D possibly matching TRBD1 (6 bases). The CDR3 totals 16 residues. V was shortened by 6 bases and J by 0 bases, with 12 bases between the two germline ends. CDR1 is LNHDA and CDR2 is SQIVND in the germline V gene (reference sequence). The CDR3 here is CASRRTVSSYNSPLHF. The CDR3 DNA follows: TGTGCCAGTAGAAGGACAGTGAGCTCCTATAATTCACCCCTCCACTTT.

This clone was detected only a few times. The chain links TRBV19 to TRBJ1-5; D unresolved. Per the germline V gene, CDR1 is LNHDA and CDR2 is SQIVND (reference sequence). This CDR3 has 16 amino acids. V dropped 5 bases and J dropped 3 bases, with 17 bases sitting between them. The CDR3 spells CASSFFQTSNNQPQHF. The CDR3 DNA is TGTGCCAGTAGTTTCTTTCAAACCTCTAACAATCAGCCCCAGCATTTT.

This chain uses TRBV5-5 with TRBJ1-2; 8 positions agree with TRBD1. V lost 4 bases, J lost 8 bases, and 10 bases stayed unmatched. The CDR3 covers 14 residues. The germline V gene encodes CDR1 SGHKS and CDR2 YYEKEE (reference sequence). The CDR3 protein is CASSLGTGGRGYTF. Written as DNA, the CDR3 is TGTGCCAGCAGCCTTGGGACAGGCGGCAGGGGCTACACCTTC.

This chain joins TRBV7-9 and TRBJ1-6, with 9 bases fitting TRBD1. CDR3 size: 14 residues. Losses at the gene ends were 5 bases for V and 10 bases for J; bases not matched to a gene: 6. CDR1 is SEHNR and CDR2 is FQNEAQ in the germline V gene (reference sequence). The CDR3 DNA is TGTGCCAGCAGCCGGACAGGGGTAAGCTCACCCCTCCACTTT. It translates to CASSRTGVSSPLHF.

J is TRBJ2-1 and V is TRBV15; TRBD1 matches 10 bases. J gave up 9 bases and V 9 bases, and 11 bases lay outside the gene matches. Germline V gene data show CDR1 as LNHNV and CDR2 as YYDKDF (reference sequence). The CDR3 is made up of 14 amino acids. The CDR3 here is CATKTGGNTIEQFF. For the CDR3, the DNA is TGTGCCACAAAGACAGGGGGCAACACTATTGAGCAGTTCTTC.

The V gene is TRBV25-1, the J gene TRBJ1-2; TRBD1 matches at 10 bases. With 2 bases clipped from V and 14 bases from J, the junction kept 8 bases outside the gene matches. The CDR3 sequence is 13 residues long. Germline V gene data show CDR1 as MGHDK and CDR2 as SYGVNS. The CDR3 spells CASSENRQGASTF. CDR3 bases: TGTGCCAGCAGTGAAAACAGACAGGGGGCGAGTACCTTC.

This chain links TRBV6-5 with TRBJ1-3, with TRBD1 matching over 8 bases. The CDR3 covers 15 residues. Germline loops: CDR1 MNHEY, CDR2 SVGAGI. V gave up 6 bases and J gave up 2 bases; unmatched junction bases: 6. The CDR3: CASRPGQVAGNTIYF. The CDR3 DNA sequence: TGTGCCAGCAGACCGGGACAGGTCGCTGGAAACACCATATATTTT.

The chain is built from TRBV5-1 and TRBJ1-1, with D maybe TRBD1 (5 bases). In germline, CDR1 is SGHRS, CDR2 YFSETQ. Trimming cost V 1 base and J 0 bases, with 7 bases left between them. The CDR3 consists of 14 residues. CDR3 region: CASSLMTVNTEAFF. CDR3 nucleotides: TGCGCCAGCAGCTTGATGACAGTGAACACTGAAGCTTTCTTT.